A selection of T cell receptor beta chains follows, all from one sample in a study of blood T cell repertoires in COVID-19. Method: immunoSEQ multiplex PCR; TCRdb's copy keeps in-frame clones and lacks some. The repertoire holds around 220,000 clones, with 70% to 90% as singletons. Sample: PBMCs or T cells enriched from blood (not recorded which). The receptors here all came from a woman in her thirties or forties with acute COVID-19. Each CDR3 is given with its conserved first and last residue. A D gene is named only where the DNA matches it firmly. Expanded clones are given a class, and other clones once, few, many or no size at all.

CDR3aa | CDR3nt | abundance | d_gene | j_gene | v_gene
CASSSGQGAEAFF | TGCGCCAGCAGCTCCGGACAGGGGGCTGAAGCTTTCTTT | few | TRBD1 | TRBJ1-1 | TRBV5-1
CASTGGDQPQHF | TGCGCCAGCACAGGAGGGGATCAGCCCCAGCATTTT | - | - | TRBJ1-5 | TRBV10-2
CAWGTGTTIYNEQFF | TGTGCCTGGGGAACCGGGACTACCATATACAATGAGCAGTTCTTC | - | TRBD2 | TRBJ2-1 | TRBV30
CASSRGGSSYNEQFF | TGTGCCAGCAGCCGGGGGGGGAGCTCCTACAATGAGCAGTTCTTC | - | TRBD2 | TRBJ2-1 | TRBV27
CASSLTGDAREAFF | TGTGCCAGCAGTTTAACAGGGGACGCGCGTGAAGCTTTCTTT | - | TRBD1 | TRBJ1-1 | TRBV7-9
CATSTTGGSVNYGYTF | TGTGCCACCAGCACGACAGGGGGCAGTGTAAACTATGGCTACACCTTC | many | TRBD1 | TRBJ1-2 | TRBV15
CASSIGGGRSNQPQHF | TGTGCCAGTAGTATAGGGGGCGGAAGAAGCAATCAGCCCCAGCATTTT | - | - | TRBJ1-5 | TRBV19
CASSVQIQGNTGELFF | TGTGCCAGCAGCGTCCAGATACAGGGAAACACCGGGGAGCTGTTTTTT | - | - | TRBJ2-2 | TRBV9
CASSSRGQTSPLHF | TGTGCCAGCAGCTCCCGAGGACAAACCTCACCCCTCCACTTT | - | - | TRBJ1-6 | TRBV3-1/TRBV3-2
CASKVGTSGNNEQFF | TGCGCCAGCAAAGTCGGGACTAGCGGGAATAATGAGCAGTTCTTC | once | TRBD2 | TRBJ2-1 | TRBV5-1
CASSLGQGTTEAFF | TGTGCCAGCAGCTTAGGACAGGGAACCACTGAAGCTTTCTTT | - | TRBD1 | TRBJ1-1 | TRBV5-4
CASSVGREPMNTEAFF | TGTGCCAGCAGCGTAGGGCGGGAACCTATGAACACTGAAGCTTTCTTT | - | - | TRBJ1-1 | TRBV9
CASSGPGLAGYTGELFF | TGTGCCAGCAGTGGCCCGGGACTAGCGGGGTACACCGGGGAGCTGTTTTTT | - | TRBD2 | TRBJ2-2 | TRBV25-1
CASSGGMDSPLHF | TGTGCCAGCTCAGGGGGGATGGATTCACCCCTCCACTTT | - | TRBD1 | TRBJ1-6 | TRBV6-9
CSVEKAARGDTQYF | TGCAGCGTTGAAAAGGCCGCGCGGGGAGATACGCAGTATTTT | - | - | TRBJ2-3 | TRBV29-1
CASSFLRTGGDTEAFF | TGTGCCAGCAGTTTTCTCAGGACAGGGGGTGACACTGAAGCTTTCTTT | - | TRBD1 | TRBJ1-1 | TRBV27
CASSQVGGGYEQYF | TGTGCCAGCAGTCAGGTCGGTGGGGGGTACGAGCAGTACTTC | many | - | TRBJ2-7 | TRBV2
CASSLGSNTGELFF | TGTGCCAGCAGCCTCGGGAGCAACACCGGGGAGCTGTTTTTT | - | - | TRBJ2-2 | TRBV4-2
CASSSGSEPLEQYF | TGTGCCAGCAGTTCAGGATCCGAACCCCTCGAGCAGTACTTC | - | - | TRBJ2-7 | TRBV27
CASSASALSPGGLSSNYGYTF | TGTGCCAGCAGCGCATCCGCCCTTAGTCCGGGAGGCCTGTCATCTAACTATGGCTACACCTTC | - | - | TRBJ1-2 | TRBV7-8
CASSIDRGDGYTF | TGTGCCAGCAGCATCGACAGGGGTGATGGCTACACCTTC | - | TRBD1 | TRBJ1-2 | TRBV6-5
CATRIRTDRVSYEQYF | TGTGCCACCCGAATCCGAACAGACCGAGTTTCCTACGAGCAGTACTTC | once | - | TRBJ2-7 | TRBV2
CASSLQGLNTEAFF | TGTGCCAGCAGCTTACAGGGATTGAACACTGAAGCTTTCTTT | - | - | TRBJ1-1 | TRBV7-3
CASSSPTGPNEKLFF | TGTGCCAGCAGCTCCCCGACAGGGCCTAATGAAAAACTGTTTTTT | - | TRBD1 | TRBJ1-4 | TRBV28
CAGGATGANVLTF | TGTGCCGGAGGGGCAACTGGGGCCAACGTCCTGACTTTC | once | - | TRBJ2-6 | TRBV2
CASSTTTASGTLNEQYF | TGTGCCAGCTCAACAACTACAGCCTCCGGGACTCTAAACGAGCAGTACTTC | - | - | TRBJ2-7 | TRBV18
CASNQGEAQPQHF | TGTGCCAGCAACCAGGGTGAAGCTCAGCCCCAGCATTTT | - | - | TRBJ1-5 | TRBV2
CASSIVGRKNTEAFF | TGTGCCAGTAGTATAGTTGGCAGGAAGAACACTGAAGCTTTCTTT | - | - | TRBJ1-1 | TRBV19
CSASYSGAILGTDTQYF | TGCAGTGCTAGTTATAGCGGGGCTATTTTGGGCACAGATACGCAGTATTTT | - | TRBD2 | TRBJ2-3 | TRBV20-1
CSASPGDGYTF | TGCAGTGCTAGTCCGGGTGATGGCTACACCTTC | - | - | TRBJ1-2 | TRBV20-1
CASSLGPAGGNEQFF | TGTGCCAGCAGCTTAGGGCCCGCGGGGGGGAATGAGCAGTTCTTC | - | TRBD2 | TRBJ2-1 | TRBV11-3
CASSVGAGQMHTEAFF | TGTGCCAGCAGCGTAGGGGCGGGACAGATGCACACTGAAGCTTTCTTT | once | TRBD1 | TRBJ1-1 | TRBV9
CSVDGDGYTF | TGCAGCGTTGACGGGGATGGCTACACCTTC | - | - | TRBJ1-2 | TRBV29-1
CASTRGAGQGNYNEQFF | TGTGCCAGCACCCGGGGTGCAGGACAGGGGAACTACAATGAGCAGTTCTTC | - | TRBD1 | TRBJ2-1 | TRBV3-1/TRBV3-2
CASSLIGSFPQHF | TGTGCCAGCAGCCTAATAGGGAGCTTCCCCCAGCATTTT | - | - | TRBJ1-5 | TRBV7-2
CASSSTGTGGGETQYF | TGTGCCAGCAGTTCTACCGGGACAGGGGGCGGGGAGACCCAGTACTTC | - | TRBD1 | TRBJ2-5 | TRBV27
CASSYREVFF | TGTGCCAGCAGTTACAGGGAGGTTTTCTTT | - | - | TRBJ1-1 | TRBV6-6
CASSESGRMGPTDTQYF | TGCGCCAGCAGTGAGTCGGGTCGGATGGGCCCCACAGATACGCAGTATTTT | - | - | TRBJ2-3 | TRBV10-1
CASSYLAVGDTQYF | TGTGCCAGCAGTTACCTAGCGGTGGGAGATACGCAGTATTTT | once | TRBD2 | TRBJ2-3 | TRBV6-5
CASSSTGGRNNEQFF | TGTGCCAGTAGCAGTACGGGGGGCCGGAACAATGAGCAGTTCTTC | - | - | TRBJ2-1 | TRBV19
CASSLSGTGVSYEQYF | TGTGCCAGCAGTTTAAGCGGGACAGGGGTATCCTACGAGCAGTACTTC | - | TRBD1 | TRBJ2-7 | TRBV27
CASSRDSANTEAFF | TGTGCCAGCAGCCGGGACAGTGCGAACACTGAAGCTTTCTTT | - | TRBD1 | TRBJ1-1 | TRBV5-5
CASSLAIQVAEAFF | TGTGCCAGTAGCCTGGCCATTCAAGTCGCTGAAGCTTTCTTT | - | - | TRBJ1-1 | TRBV19
CASGETGGKSSPLHF | TGCGCCAGTGGAGAGACAGGGGGCAAAAGTTCACCCCTCCACTTT | many | TRBD1 | TRBJ1-6 | TRBV5-1
CASSSFIRDGGSNEQFF | TGTGCCAGCAGTTCCTTCATTAGGGACGGGGGTTCCAATGAGCAGTTCTTC | - | - | TRBJ2-1 | TRBV28
CASSRGLAGGRAQNNEQFF | TGCGCCAGCAGCCGAGGACTAGCGGGGGGGCGGGCACAGAACAATGAGCAGTTCTTC | once | TRBD2 | TRBJ2-1 | TRBV5-1
CASSQVLAGGQFF | TGCGCCAGCAGCCAAGTATTAGCGGGAGGGCAGTTCTTC | - | TRBD2 | TRBJ2-1 | TRBV4-1
CASSIGAGVMNTEAFF | TGTGCCAGTAGTATAGGGGCAGGCGTTATGAACACTGAAGCTTTCTTT | - | - | TRBJ1-1 | TRBV19
CAWTPGAYEQYF | TGTGCCTGGACCCCAGGGGCCTACGAGCAGTACTTC | - | - | TRBJ2-7 | TRBV30
CASGFTRTPGRSYNSPLHF | TGTGCCAGCGGATTCACCAGGACTCCCGGGCGGTCCTATAATTCACCCCTCCACTTT | - | - | TRBJ1-6 | TRBV5-4
CASLSDRGPGELFF | TGTGCCAGTCTTTCGGACAGAGGGCCCGGGGAGCTGTTTTTT | once | - | TRBJ2-2 | TRBV2
CASRTSGSREQYF | TGTGCCAGCAGAACTAGCGGGAGTCGCGAGCAGTACTTC | - | TRBD2 | TRBJ2-7 | TRBV6-5
CASSEAGTGGYEQYF | TGTGCCAGCAGTGAAGCTGGGACAGGGGGCTACGAGCAGTACTTC | - | TRBD1 | TRBJ2-7 | TRBV6-1
CASSSTVGGAGANVLTF | TGTGCCAGCAGTTCCACCGTCGGCGGGGCTGGGGCCAACGTCCTGACTTTC | - | - | TRBJ2-6 | TRBV27
CSVATIYEQYF | TGCAGCGTTGCGACTATCTACGAGCAGTACTTC | once | - | TRBJ2-7 | TRBV29-1
CASSVTGYYGYTF | TGTGCCAGCAGCGTGACAGGATACTATGGCTACACCTTC | - | - | TRBJ1-2 | TRBV9
CSARSGGKLFF | TGCAGTGCTAGATCGGGTGGGAAACTGTTTTTT | - | - | TRBJ1-4 | TRBV20-1
CASSQGSSLLRYYEQYF | TGTGCCAGCAGCCAAGGTTCGTCTCTTCTGCGGTACTACGAGCAGTACTTC | few | - | TRBJ2-7 | TRBV14
CASSLDTRGSTDTQYF | TGTGCCAGCAGCTTAGATACGAGGGGGAGCACAGATACGCAGTATTTT | - | - | TRBJ2-3 | TRBV11-2
CASSSFSGSTDTQYF | TGTGCCAGCAGTTCCTTTAGCGGGAGCACAGATACGCAGTATTTT | - | TRBD2 | TRBJ2-3 | TRBV27